The 20 T cell receptor beta chains reported below all come from one sample, sequenced in a study of blood T cell repertoires in COVID-19. The repertoire was sequenced with immunoSEQ multiplex PCR; TCRdb's copy has only in-frame clones and lacks some. This table has approximately 220,000 clones, approximately 90% appearing once. Material for sequencing was peripheral blood. The receptors here all came from a man aged 60 to 69 who had recovered from COVID-19.

The chain links TRBV5-1 to TRBJ2-1; 8 bases agree with TRBD2. The CDR3 contains 15 residues. V lost 2 bases and J lost 6; bases outside the gene matches: 7. From germline, CDR1 is SGHRS and CDR2 YFSETQ. DNA for the CDR3: TGCGCCAGCAGCTTTGGGGCGGGGGGAAGCAATGAGCAGTTCTTC. Protein sequence: CASSFGAGGSNEQFF.

This clone was detected only a few times. The V call is TRBV2, the J call TRBJ1-2; 9 nucleotides line up with TRBD1. The germline V gene encodes CDR1 SNHLY and CDR2 FYNNEI. The CDR3 loop spans 12 amino acids. Trimming at V came to 6 bases and at J to 10 bases, leaving 6 bases not matched to a gene. This CDR3 reads CASRRQGEIYTF. In DNA form, the CDR3 reads TGTGCCAGCAGGAGACAGGGGGAAATCTACACCTTC.

The V call is TRBV6-6, the J call TRBJ2-7, with D unresolved. The CDR3 sequence is 13 residues long. Between the trimmed V and J ends, which lost 0 bases and 6 bases, there was a span of 9 bases. The germline V gene has CDR1 MNHNY and CDR2 SVGAGI (reference sequence). CDR3 DNA: TGTGCCAGCAGTTACTCGACCCCTAGCGAGCAGTACTTC. It encodes CASSYSTPSEQYF.

The chain combines TRBV4-3 with TRBJ2-3; D not certain. The germline gives CDR1 LGHNA, CDR2 YSLEER. CDR3 size: 15 residues. The V and J ends lost 1 base and 0 bases respectively, with 8 bases between them. The DNA for the CDR3 is TGCGCCAGCAGCCAAGGGGCCTCAAGCACAGATACGCAGTATTTT. It is translated as CASSQGASSTDTQYF.

This sequence joins TRBV6-2 or TRBV6-3 and TRBJ2-5, with D possibly TRBD2 on 5 matching bases. This CDR3 has 15 residues. V was clipped by 4 bases and J by 2 bases, with 14 bases between them. Germline assignment: CDR1 MNHEY and CDR2 SVGEGT. This CDR3 reads CASSSFGLLQETQYF. The CDR3 nucleotides read TGTGCCAGCAGTTCCTTCGGACTTTTACAAGAGACCCAGTACTTC.

This chain joins TRBV2 and TRBJ2-7; tentatively, D is TRBD2 (5 bases). The CDR3 sequence is 14 residues long. Germline V lookup: CDR1 SNHLY, CDR2 FYNNEI. The ends were cut back, 10 bases at V and 0 bases at J, with 16 bases in the middle. For the CDR3, the DNA is TGTGCCACCTTATTCCCCGGGGTCTCCTACGAGCAGTACTTC. It translates to CATLFPGVSYEQYF.

This chain joins TRBV19 and TRBJ1-6; 8 positions agree with TRBD1. Germline lookup yields CDR1 LNHDA and CDR2 SQIVND (reference sequence). Germline trimming cut 5 bases from V and 6 bases from J; bases unmatched to any gene: 3. The CDR3 runs 14 residues. The CDR3 DNA reads TGTGCCAGTAGTCTCCAGGGGGCTAATTCACCCCTCCACTTT. It yields the protein CASSLQGANSPLHF.

This chain links TRBV30 with TRBJ2-2, with D possibly matching TRBD1 (5 bases). V was shortened by 5 bases and J by 4 bases, with 26 bases between the two germline ends. The germline CDR1 and CDR2 sequences are GTSNPN and SVGIG (reference sequence). CDR3 length: 18 residues. The CDR3 DNA follows: TGTGCCTGGGGACGGAAGCCGGGCCAACCTAGGGGCACCGGGGAGCTGTTTTTT. This translates into CAWGRKPGQPRGTGELFF.

The J gene is TRBJ1-1, the V gene TRBV5-1; D is uncertain. CDR3 size: 13 residues. Germline-derived CDR1 and CDR2 are SGHRS and YFSETQ. V lost 4 bases and J 4 bases, leaving 11 bases between the germline ends. CDR3 in DNA: TGCGCCAGCAGCCCTGGAGATCCCACTGAAGCTTTCTTT. This gives the protein CASSPGDPTEAFF.

The V call is TRBV9, the J call TRBJ2-5; D is undetermined. CDR1 and CDR2 from the germline V gene are SGDLS and YYNGEE. Trimming stripped 7 bases from V and 4 bases from J, with 14 bases between. The CDR3 totals 13 residues. CDR3 DNA: TGTGCCAGCCCACCGGGTCGAGCAGAGACCCAGTACTTC. It encodes CASPPGRAETQYF.

This chain connects TRBV27 to TRBJ1-1; possibly TRBD1 for D (5 bases). The germline CDR1 and CDR2 sequences are MNHEY and SMNVEV (reference sequence). The germline V and J ends were trimmed by 0 bases and 1 base, with 6 bases remaining between them. The CDR3 has 14 amino acids. The CDR3 DNA reads TGTGCCAGCAGTTTATCGGGGCAGAACACTGAAGCTTTCTTT. This sequence encodes CASSLSGQNTEAFF.

In its sample, this clone was seen a few times. This chain joins TRBV30 and TRBJ1-4; maybe TRBD1 (5 bases). The CDR3 spans 15 residues. Deletions cut 3 bases from V and 3 bases from J, with 14 bases between. Looked up from germline, CDR1 is GTSNPN and CDR2 is SVGIG (reference sequence). Here the CDR3 DNA reads TGTGCCTGGAGGCGGGGCGGGGGAGCTAATGAAAAACTGTTTTTT. Translated: CAWRRGGGANEKLFF.

V gene TRBV27 combines with J gene TRBJ1-2; tentatively, D is TRBD1 (5 bases). CDR3 length equals 14 residues. Trimming took off 6 bases at V and 0 bases at J, with 11 bases between the two ends. Per germline, CDR1 MNHEY and CDR2 SMNVEV (reference sequence). CDR3 amino acids: CASRGGTTNYGYTF. The CDR3 DNA reads TGTGCCAGCAGGGGGGGGACTACTAACTATGGCTACACCTTC.

V usage is TRBV24-1 and J usage is TRBJ2-7; 11 bases match TRBD1. This CDR3 is built from 16 residues. V lost 4 bases to trimming and J lost 7 bases; unmatched junction nucleotides: 11. In germline, CDR1 is KGHDR, CDR2 SFDVKD. The CDR3 is CATSDAGGQGEREQYF. The CDR3 region has the DNA TGTGCCACCAGTGACGCGGGGGGACAGGGGGAAAGAGAGCAGTACTTC.

The J gene is TRBJ1-1, the V gene TRBV4-2; D call uncertain. Deletions cut 0 bases from V and 5 bases from J, with 13 bases between. CDR1 and CDR2 from the germline V gene are LGHNA and YNFKEQ. The CDR3 covers 15 residues. The DNA of the CDR3 is TGTGCCAGCAGCCAAGAGGCTTCCCCGAGGACTGAAGCTTTCTTT. Its protein is CASSQEASPRTEAFF.

This clone was recorded a few times. The chain recombines TRBV15 with TRBJ1-5; D perhaps matches TRBD1 (6 bases). The V gene lost 5 bases and the J gene lost 4 bases, with 12 bases spanning the gap. The CDR3 sequence is 14 residues long. Per the germline V gene, CDR1 is LNHNV and CDR2 is YYDKDF (reference sequence). CDR3 residues: CATSAPDRNQPQHF. CDR3 coding DNA: TGTGCCACCAGCGCCCCTGACAGGAATCAGCCCCAGCATTTT.

V usage is TRBV18 and J usage is TRBJ2-7; 10 nucleotides align to TRBD1. After removal of 3 bases from V and 7 bases from J, the junction contained 6 bases not matched to a gene. CDR3 length equals 14 residues. Germline V gene sequence: CDR1 KGHSH, CDR2 LQKENI. CDR3: CASSPGTGAFEQYF. The CDR3 DNA reads TGTGCCAGCTCACCCGGGACAGGGGCTTTTGAGCAGTACTTC.

This chain uses TRBV9 with TRBJ2-3; TRBD2 matches 8 bases. Germline V CDR1 and CDR2: SGDLS, YYNGEE. The CDR3 contains 16 residues. V dropped 0 bases and J dropped 7; count of bases not matched to a gene: 10. CDR3 region: CASSVESGRHGNTQYF. The CDR3 DNA is TGTGCCAGCAGCGTAGAGAGCGGGAGACACGGTAATACGCAGTATTTT.

This clone was observed once. The rearrangement joins TRBV5-8 to TRBJ1-3; 8 nucleotides line up with TRBD1. The V gene's germline CDR1 is SGHTS and CDR2 YDEGEE. The junction had 15 bases not matched to a gene; V was cut back by 4 bases and J by 0 bases. The CDR3 is made up of 19 amino acids. Written as DNA, the CDR3 is TGTGCCAGCAGCCCCATAGGGACAGGAGGGATCCTCTCTGGAAACACCATATATTTT. Translating it yields CASSPIGTGGILSGNTIYF.

This chain connects TRBV4-1 to TRBJ2-2; the D is unclear. The CDR3 spans 16 residues. Germline CDR1 and CDR2: MGHRA and YSYEKL. Trimming shortened V by 3 bases and J by 6 bases, and 17 bases separated the two germline ends. The CDR3 bases are TGCGCCAGCAGCCACACCACCGTGAGCCTAGCCGGGGAGCTGTTTTTT. Protein product: CASSHTTVSLAGELFF.